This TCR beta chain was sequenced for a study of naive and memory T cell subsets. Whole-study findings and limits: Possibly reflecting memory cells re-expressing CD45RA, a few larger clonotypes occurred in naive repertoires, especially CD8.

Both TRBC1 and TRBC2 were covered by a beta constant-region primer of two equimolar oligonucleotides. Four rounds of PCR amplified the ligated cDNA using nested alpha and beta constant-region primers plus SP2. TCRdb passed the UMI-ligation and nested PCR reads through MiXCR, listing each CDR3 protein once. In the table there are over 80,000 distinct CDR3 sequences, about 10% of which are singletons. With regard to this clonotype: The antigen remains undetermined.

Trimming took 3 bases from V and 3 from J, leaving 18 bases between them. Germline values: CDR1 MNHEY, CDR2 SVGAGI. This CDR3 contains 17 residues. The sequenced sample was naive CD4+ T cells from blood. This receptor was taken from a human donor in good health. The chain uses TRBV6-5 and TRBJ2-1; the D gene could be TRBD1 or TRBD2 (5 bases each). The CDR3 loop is CASSYITGTLSYNEQFF. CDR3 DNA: TGTGCCAGCAGTTATATAACCGGGACCCTAAGCTACAATGAGCAGTTCTTC.